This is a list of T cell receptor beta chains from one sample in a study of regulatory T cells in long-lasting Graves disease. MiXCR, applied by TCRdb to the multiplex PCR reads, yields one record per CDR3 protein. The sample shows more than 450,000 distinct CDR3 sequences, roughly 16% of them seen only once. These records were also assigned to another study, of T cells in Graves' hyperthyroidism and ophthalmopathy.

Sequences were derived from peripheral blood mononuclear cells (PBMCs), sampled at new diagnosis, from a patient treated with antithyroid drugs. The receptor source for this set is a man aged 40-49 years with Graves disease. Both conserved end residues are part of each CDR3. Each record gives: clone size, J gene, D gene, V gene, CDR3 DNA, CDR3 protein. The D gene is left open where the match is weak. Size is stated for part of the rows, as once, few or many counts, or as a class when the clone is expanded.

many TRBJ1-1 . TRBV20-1 TGCAGTGCTAGTGACCACCTAGGCACTGAAGCTTTCTTT CSASDHLGTEAFF
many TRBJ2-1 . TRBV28 TGTGCCAGCAGTTTATCAGGGGCGTACGGCAATGAGCAGTTCTTC CASSLSGAYGNEQFF
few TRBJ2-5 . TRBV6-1 TGTGCCAGCAGTCCTATCGGGACCCCCTACCAAGAGACCCAGTACTTC CASSPIGTPYQETQYF
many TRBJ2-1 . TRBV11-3 TGTGCCAGCAGAGAAAACCCCGGACTATCCCCTGATGAGCAGTTCTTC CASRENPGLSPDEQFF
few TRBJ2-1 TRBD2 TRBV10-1 TGCGCCAGCAGTGACGGGGGGGGCGCGGACAATGAGCAGTTCTTC CASSDGGGADNEQFF
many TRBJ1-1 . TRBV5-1 TGCGCCAGCAGCCCACGGACTCGGACTGAAGCTTTCTTT CASSPRTRTEAFF
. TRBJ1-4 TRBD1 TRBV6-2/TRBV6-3 TGTGCCAGCAGCTCCATTGGGACAGTTAGAAATGAAAAACTGTTTTTT CASSSIGTVRNEKLFF
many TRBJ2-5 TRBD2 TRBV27 TGTGCCAGCAGTTCCTCGGGACTAGCGGGAGGGATACAAGAGACCCAGTACTTC CASSSSGLAGGIQETQYF
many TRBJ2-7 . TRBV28 TGTGCCAGCAGTGTGAAGCGGGCCGGGGGATACGAGCAGTACTTC CASSVKRAGGYEQYF
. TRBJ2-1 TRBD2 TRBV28 TGTGCCAGCACCCAGCTAGCGGGAGGTCTTGGTGAGCAGTTCTTC CASTQLAGGLGEQFF
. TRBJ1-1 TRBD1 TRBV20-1 TGCAGTGCTGGGACAGATACTAAAGCTTTCTTT CSAGTDTKAFF
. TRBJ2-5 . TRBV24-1 TGTGCCACCAGTGATTCTTGGAGAGTGGAGACCCAGTACTTC CATSDSWRVETQYF
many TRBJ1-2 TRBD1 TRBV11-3 TGTGCCAGCAGCTCCGACAGGGGGCAAGGTGGCTACACCTTC CASSSDRGQGGYTF
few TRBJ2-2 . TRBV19 TGTGCCAGTAGTATCCGGCGTAACACCGGGGAGCTGTTTTTT CASSIRRNTGELFF
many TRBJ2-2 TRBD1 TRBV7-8 TGTGCCAGCAGCTCCAACAGGGGGCCCGGGGAGCTGTTTTTT CASSSNRGPGELFF
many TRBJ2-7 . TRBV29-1 TGCAGCGTGCATACAGGAGTAGAGCAGTACTTC CSVHTGVEQYF
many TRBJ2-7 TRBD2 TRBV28 TGTGCCAGCAGTTTCCTGGGGGGGTGGACTAGCGGTACATACGAGCAGTACTTC CASSFLGGWTSGTYEQYF
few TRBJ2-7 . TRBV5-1 TGCGCCAGCAGCTTGGCCACGGGGTACGAGCAGTACTTC CASSLATGYEQYF
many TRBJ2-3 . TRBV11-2 TGTGCCAGCAGCTTAGACAGGGGGGGCACAGATACGCAGTATTTT CASSLDRGGTDTQYF
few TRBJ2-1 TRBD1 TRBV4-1 TGCGCCAGCAGCCAAGATGCAGGGGGCATAGGCAATGAGCAGTTCTTC CASSQDAGGIGNEQFF
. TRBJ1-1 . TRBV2 TGTGCCAGCACCCGAGGGGCCGCGACCATGAACACTGAAGCTTTCTTT CASTRGAATMNTEAFF
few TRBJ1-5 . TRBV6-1 TGTGCCAGCAGTGAAGCGCTTCGACAGTATAGCAATCAGCCCCAGCATTTT CASSEALRQYSNQPQHF
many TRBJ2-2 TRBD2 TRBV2 TGTGCCAGCAGCGGGACTAGCGGGAACACCGGGGAGCTGTTTTTT CASSGTSGNTGELFF
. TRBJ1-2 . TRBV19 TGTGCCAGTAGTATAGCGAACAGAGCTAACTATGGCTACACCTTC CASSIANRANYGYTF
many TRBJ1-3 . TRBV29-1 TGCAGCGTTTCCGGTAATCCTGGAAACACCATATATTTT CSVSGNPGNTIYF
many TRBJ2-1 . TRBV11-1 TGTGCCAGCAGCTTAGGGTCAGCAGCGACCCACAATGAGCAGTTCTTC CASSLGSAATHNEQFF
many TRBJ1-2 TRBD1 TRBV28 TGTGCCAGCAGACCTCCGGGACAGGGGTATGGCTACACCTTC CASRPPGQGYGYTF
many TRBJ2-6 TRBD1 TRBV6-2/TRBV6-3 TGTGCCAGCAGTGAACAGGGGGCTGGGGCCAACGTCCTGACTTTC CASSEQGAGANVLTF
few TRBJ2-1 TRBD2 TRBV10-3 TGTGCCACCTCCAGCGGGAGGGCCCAGGGCGAGCAGTTCTTC CATSSGRAQGEQFF
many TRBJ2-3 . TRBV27 TGTGCCAGCAGTTACCTAGATACGCAGTATTTT CASSYLDTQYF
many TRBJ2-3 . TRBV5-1 TGTGCCAGCAGCGTAGCCACAGATACGCAGTATTTT CASSVATDTQYF
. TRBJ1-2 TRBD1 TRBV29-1 TGCAGCGCCAGGGGGATCACAGGGGAACTTGGCTACACCTTC CSARGITGELGYTF
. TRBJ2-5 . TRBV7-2 TGTGCCAGCAGCTCTGGACAGACCCAAGAGACCCAGTACTTC CASSSGQTQETQYF
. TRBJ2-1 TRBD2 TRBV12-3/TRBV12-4 TGTGCCAGCAGTTCCCCAATAGGGACTAGCGGGAGTAAAAATGAGCAGTTCTTC CASSSPIGTSGSKNEQFF
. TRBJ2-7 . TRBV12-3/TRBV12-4 TGTGCCAGCAGTTTTTCGGACCCTAACGAGCAGTACTTC CASSFSDPNEQYF
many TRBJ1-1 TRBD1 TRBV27 TGTGCCAGCAGTCGTGGGGGACAGACTATGTTT CASSRGGQTMF
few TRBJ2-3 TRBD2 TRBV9 TGTGCCAGCAGCGGACAGTCGACGGGACTAGCGGGGTGGGGAGATACGCAGTATTTT CASSGQSTGLAGWGDTQYF
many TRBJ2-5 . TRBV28 TGTGCCAGCAGTTTAAGGGCTTGGAAGCAACAAGAGACCCAGTACTTC CASSLRAWKQQETQYF
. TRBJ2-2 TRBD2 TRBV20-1 TGCAGTGCTATTAGCGGGAGGGGGACCGGGGAGCTGTTTTTT CSAISGRGTGELFF
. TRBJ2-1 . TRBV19 TGTGCCAGTAGCCCACGTACAGGGTTAAATGAGCAGTTCTTC CASSPRTGLNEQFF